These 10 T cell receptor beta chains share one sample of origin, sequenced in a study of immune cell composition in non-small cell lung cancer. Sequencing used immunoSEQ multiplex PCR; TCRdb keeps in-frame clones, though not all of them. The table includes around 8,000 clones, roughly three quarters detected once. The sample taken for sequencing was lung tumor tissue. The receptors were sampled from a human donor with non-small cell lung cancer.

V gene TRBV27 combines with J gene TRBJ2-7, with 9 bases identical to TRBD1. The V gene end was trimmed by 5 bases and the J gene end by 3 bases; junction bases not matched to a gene: 8. Germline-derived CDR1 and CDR2 are MNHEY and SMNVEV (reference sequence). The length of the CDR3 is 15 residues. The CDR3 is CASSPTGGLLYEQYF. In nucleotides, the CDR3 is TGTGCCAGCAGTCCGACAGGGGGTCTCCTCTACGAGCAGTACTTC.

The chain combines TRBV27 with TRBJ2-1; maybe TRBD1 (6 bases). The CDR3 has 13 amino acids. Germline CDR1 is MNHEY and CDR2 is SMNVEV (reference sequence). Trimming took off 2 bases at V and 9 bases at J, with 11 bases between the two ends. The CDR3 loop is CASSLMGQGEQFF. CDR3 bases: TGTGCCAGCAGTTTAATGGGACAAGGTGAGCAGTTCTTC.

The chain couples TRBV6-6 to TRBJ1-2; D not certain. V was shortened by 5 bases and J by 4 bases, with 11 bases between the two germline ends. The germline V gene encodes CDR1 MNHNY and CDR2 SVGAGI (reference sequence). The CDR3 extends over 13 amino acids. The CDR3 bases are TGTGCCAGCAGTCCCGCCCCGGTCTATGGCTACACCTTC. Encoded protein: CASSPAPVYGYTF.

The rearrangement uses TRBV4-2 and TRBJ2-7, with TRBD1 matching over 7 bases. The CDR3 has 12 residues. Unmatched junction bases numbered 1, after V lost 3 bases and J lost 5 bases. From germline, CDR1 is LGHNA and CDR2 YNFKEQ. CDR3 nucleotides: TGTGCCAGCAGCCAGACAGGGAACGAGCAGTACTTC. This gives the protein CASSQTGNEQYF.

This chain links TRBV28 with TRBJ2-1; D may be TRBD2 (6 bases). The CDR3 is 14 amino acids. Looked up from germline, CDR1 is MDHEN and CDR2 is SYDVKM. The germline V and J ends were trimmed by 3 bases and 6 bases, with 12 bases remaining between them. Written as DNA, the CDR3 is TGTGCCAGCAGTTTCCAGAGGGAGGTCAATGAGCAGTTCTTC. Translated, it gives CASSFQREVNEQFF. Supplemented by reference TRBV28 and TRBJ2-1, the full variable domain reads DVKVTQSSRYLVKRTGEKVFLECVQDMDHENMFWYRQDPGLGLRLIYFSYDVKMKEKGDIPEGYSVSREKKERFSLILESASTNQTSMYLCASSFQREVNEQFFGPGTRLTVL.

This clone was seen a handful of times. CDR3 in amino acids: CASSWDQGANSPLHF. The CDR3 DNA reads TGCGCCAGCAGCTGGGATCAGGGGGCAAATTCACCCCTCCACTTT. This chain connects TRBV5-1 to TRBJ1-6, with TRBD1 identical over 8 bases. Germline CDR1 reads SGHRS; CDR2 reads YFSETQ. The CDR3 consists of 15 residues. V trimming: 3 bases; J trimming: 7 bases; junction bases outside the gene matches: 6.

This clone was observed once. This chain connects TRBV2 to TRBJ2-3; 8 nucleotides match TRBD2. Trimming took 8 bases from V and 2 from J; bases not matched to a gene: 6. The CDR3 sequence is 14 residues long. Per germline, CDR1 SNHLY and CDR2 FYNNEI. The CDR3: CASLSGTNTDTQYF. The CDR3 DNA reads TGTGCCAGCCTTAGCGGGACTAACACAGATACGCAGTATTTT.

This sequence joins TRBV5-4 and TRBJ1-6; D is perhaps TRBD1 (6 bases). The CDR3 runs to 15 residues. V was clipped by 9 bases and J by 7 bases, with 20 bases between them. Germline CDR1 reads SGHNT; CDR2 reads YYREEE (reference sequence). The CDR3 here is CATGTPTLNNSPLHF. The CDR3, as DNA: TGTGCCACCGGGACACCTACCTTGAACAATTCACCCCTCCACTTT.

The chain is built from TRBV15 and TRBJ1-5; D is possibly TRBD1 (5 bases). Trimming shortened V by 0 bases and J by 2 bases, and 5 bases separated the two germline ends. The CDR3 covers 14 residues. Germline-derived CDR1 and CDR2 are LNHNV and YYDKDF (reference sequence). The CDR3 reads CATSRDRGNQPQHF. The DNA of the CDR3 is TGTGCCACCAGCAGAGACAGGGGCAATCAGCCCCAGCATTTT.

This chain uses TRBV5-4 with TRBJ2-3, with TRBD2 matching over 7 bases. The CDR3 is 16 amino acids. Per the germline V gene, CDR1 is SGHNT and CDR2 is YYREEE (reference sequence). With 4 bases clipped from V and 1 base from J, the junction kept 9 bases outside the gene matches. The CDR3 coding sequence is TGTGCCAGCAGCCAACCGGGTCTAGCGGGCACAGATACGCAGTATTTT. As protein: CASSQPGLAGTDTQYF.